This entry is about one T cell receptor beta chain. The record originates from a study of blood T cell repertoires in COVID-19. At the level of the study: Samples of COVID-19 (acute and convalescent) were obtained from the United States, Italy and Spain. T cells, B-cell-depleted T cells, or PBMCs supplied cDNA or gDNA.

In the authors' workflow: Nucleated cell number was recorded as an estimate derived from reference gene primer amplification. Repertoires were generated with immunoSEQ multiplex PCR, while TCRdb's copy carries only in-frame clones and drops some. Clone size and the V and J calls come from that table; the DNA yielded D and trimming. The sample lists 150,000 or so clones, approximately 92% seen once, with roughly 5% in the top ten. This CDR3 spans 11 amino acids. Between the trimmed V and J ends, which lost 3 bases and 5 bases, there was a span of 5 bases. CDR1 DFQATT and CDR2 SNEGSKA come from the germline V gene (reference sequence).

The chain couples TRBV20-1 to TRBJ2-1, with D possibly matching TRBD1 (5 bases). Sequencing used peripheral blood. The TCR comes from a man under 40 with COVID-19, enrolled during active disease. CDR3 sequence (DNA): TGCAGTGCTAGGGACAACAATGAGCAGTTCTTC. Translating it yields CSARDNNEQFF.